The rows below give T cell receptor beta chains drawn from one sample of a study of shared clonotypes between healthy human individuals. Measured with immunoSEQ multiplex PCR; TCRdb has only the in-frame clones, and not every one. The top ten hold approximately 12% of the sample, which has around 500,000 clones, 79% seen once. Sequencing input: PBMCs. These receptors came from a woman in her 40s in good health. Some clones in this sample may be carry-over from other donors' samples. Both conserved end residues are part of each CDR3. A D gene is named only where the DNA matches it firmly. Size tells how often a clone was seen (once, few, many) or the class of an expanded clone, and some rows leave it out.

v_call	d_call	j_call	clone_size	cdr3_aa	cdr3_nt
TRBV27	TRBD2	TRBJ2-7	NA	CASSLSGSSYEQYF	TGTGCCAGCAGTTTGAGCGGGAGCTCCTACGAGCAGTACTTC
TRBV10-2	TRBD2	TRBJ2-7	NA	CASRAGGRPTYEQYF	TGCGCCAGCAGGGCGGGCGGGAGACCGACCTACGAGCAGTACTTC
TRBV5-1	TRBD1	TRBJ1-2	once	CASSLGGENYGYTF	TGCGCCAGCAGCTTAGGGGGCGAAAACTATGGCTACACCTTC
TRBV19	NA	TRBJ2-3	NA	CASSHPRYTDTQYF	TGTGCCAGTAGCCACCCACGCTACACAGATACGCAGTATTTT
TRBV30	NA	TRBJ2-6	NA	CAWSGGRGANVLTF	TGTGCCTGGAGTGGAGGGCGTGGGGCCAACGTCCTGACTTTC
TRBV28	NA	TRBJ1-5	NA	CASSLQAEHNQPQHF	TGTGCCAGCAGTTTACAGGCGGAACACAATCAGCCCCAGCATTTT
TRBV2	NA	TRBJ1-4	NA	CASSVWDAREKLFF	TGTGCCAGCAGTGTATGGGACGCCCGTGAAAAACTGTTTTTT
TRBV29-1	NA	TRBJ2-2	NA	CSGLTGFNTGELFF	TGCAGCGGACTAACAGGGTTCAACACCGGGGAGCTGTTTTTT
TRBV18	NA	TRBJ2-2	few	CASSGWTDTGELFF	TGTGCCAGCTCAGGGTGGACAGACACCGGGGAGCTGTTTTTT
TRBV30	NA	TRBJ2-1	NA	CAWSSWNNEQFF	TGTGCCTGGAGCTCGTGGAACAATGAGCAGTTCTTC
TRBV6-1	NA	TRBJ1-2	NA	CASSGRVYGYTF	TGTGCCAGCAGTGGACGGGTGTATGGCTACACCTTC
TRBV2	TRBD1	TRBJ1-1	NA	CASKGQGEPEAFF	TGTGCCAGCAAGGGACAGGGAGAGCCTGAAGCTTTCTTT
TRBV5-1	NA	TRBJ1-3	NA	CASSWTGSLYLSRNTIYF	TGCGCCAGCAGCTGGACCGGGAGCCTTTATTTGTCCCGAAACACCATATATTTT
TRBV28	NA	TRBJ1-5	NA	CASSWTARNQPQHF	TGTGCCAGCAGTTGGACGGCGCGCAATCAGCCCCAGCATTTT
TRBV5-1	NA	TRBJ1-2	NA	CASSLGDGGEVGYTF	TGCGCCAGCAGCTTGGGGGACGGAGGGGAGGTTGGCTACACCTTC
TRBV7-2	NA	TRBJ2-5	many	CASSPEIWGRASLGTQYF	TGTGCCAGCAGCCCGGAAATCTGGGGACGCGCCAGTCTGGGGACCCAGTACTTC
TRBV29-1	NA	TRBJ2-6	NA	CSVGVGPSGANVLTF	TGCAGCGTTGGGGTAGGGCCCTCTGGGGCCAACGTCCTGACTTTC
TRBV18	NA	TRBJ2-5	many	CASSPLRAGAQQTQYF	TGTGCCAGCTCACCCCTCCGGGCCGGGGCCCAGCAGACCCAGTACTTC
TRBV27	TRBD1	TRBJ2-7	NA	CASSRTGGGFEQYF	TGTGCCAGCTCGAGGACAGGGGGCGGATTCGAGCAGTACTTC
TRBV18	TRBD2	TRBJ2-7	NA	CASSPGLAGVYEQYF	TGTGCCAGCTCACCGGGACTAGCGGGGGTCTACGAGCAGTACTTC
TRBV10-3	NA	TRBJ2-7	NA	CAISPGNAYEQYF	TGTGCCATCTCCCCCGGGAATGCCTACGAGCAGTACTTC
TRBV25-1	NA	TRBJ2-2	NA	CASSDRTANTGELFF	TGTGCCAGCAGTGACAGAACAGCGAACACCGGGGAGCTGTTTTTT
TRBV6-5	TRBD1	TRBJ2-3	NA	CASRSTGLVFNTQYF	TGTGCCAGCAGATCGACAGGGTTGGTGTTTAATACGCAGTATTTT
TRBV6-5	NA	TRBJ1-5	once	CASSTDGSNQPQHF	TGTGCCAGCAGTACGGACGGTAGCAATCAGCCCCAGCATTTT
TRBV6-4	NA	TRBJ2-7	NA	CASSPEEGSYEQYF	TGTGCCAGCAGTCCGGAGGAGGGGTCCTACGAGCAGTACTTC
TRBV5-1	TRBD1	TRBJ1-6	NA	CASSIGQGGNSPLHF	TGCGCCAGCAGCATAGGACAGGGGGGTAATTCACCCCTCCACTTT
TRBV29-1	TRBD2	TRBJ2-7	many	CSVEGLAGADPDEQYF	TGCAGCGTTGAAGGGCTAGCGGGAGCGGACCCGGACGAGCAGTACTTC
TRBV7-3	NA	TRBJ2-3	once	CASSLEGGRTSILDTQYF	TGTGCCAGCAGCCTAGAGGGGGGAAGGACTTCTATCCTCGATACGCAGTATTTT
TRBV18	NA	TRBJ2-5	NA	CASSPPGTAQVGTQYF	TGTGCCAGCTCACCCCCCGGGACCGCACAAGTGGGGACCCAGTACTTC
TRBV4-3	TRBD1	TRBJ2-1	NA	CASSQGTGDNEQFF	TGCGCCAGCAGCCAGGGGACAGGGGATAATGAGCAGTTCTTC
TRBV7-8	NA	TRBJ1-1	many	CASSLLHGANTEAFF	TGTGCCAGCAGCTTACTACACGGAGCGAACACTGAAGCTTTCTTT
TRBV5-1	TRBD1	TRBJ1-4	NA	CASSRTGNEKLFF	TGCGCCAGCAGCCGGACAGGGAATGAAAAACTGTTTTTT
TRBV6-1	NA	TRBJ1-5	once	CASSEVWNQPQHF	TGTGCCAGCAGTGAAGTTTGGAATCAGCCCCAGCATTTT
TRBV19	NA	TRBJ1-1	few	CASSNRVGGNTEAFF	TGTGCCAGTAGTAATCGTGTGGGGGGGAACACTGAAGCTTTCTTT
TRBV11-2	TRBD1	TRBJ2-7	NA	CASSLGQGLYEQYF	TGTGCCAGCAGCCTGGGACAGGGACTCTACGAGCAGTACTTC
TRBV5-1	TRBD1	TRBJ2-7	NA	CASSGRDRGEQYF	TGCGCCAGCAGCGGAAGGGACAGGGGTGAGCAGTACTTC
TRBV11-2	NA	TRBJ2-5	once	CASSLDTETQYF	TGTGCCAGCAGCTTAGACACGGAGACCCAGTACTTC
TRBV6-1	TRBD1	TRBJ1-3	NA	CASSEGGGDRAGNTIYF	TGTGCCAGCAGTGAAGGCGGCGGGGACAGGGCTGGAAACACCATATATTTT
TRBV30	NA	TRBJ2-3	few	CAWSVRGSTDTQYF	TGTGCCTGGAGTGTCAGGGGAAGCACAGATACGCAGTATTTT
TRBV15	NA	TRBJ1-3	NA	CATSEGRYSGNTIYF	TGTGCCACCAGCGAGGGAAGGTACTCTGGAAACACCATATATTTT
TRBV7-2	NA	TRBJ2-7	NA	CASSLVRGGTYEQYF	TGTGCCAGCAGCTTAGTTAGGGGTGGTACCTACGAGCAGTACTTC
TRBV23-1	NA	TRBJ2-3	NA	CASSSGADLPRTQYF	TGCGCCAGCAGTAGCGGAGCGGACCTCCCGAGGACGCAGTATTTT